These 25 T cell receptor beta chains originate from one sample sequenced in a study of shared clonotypes between healthy human individuals. Produced via immunoSEQ multiplex PCR; TCRdb's table is partial and in-frame only. This sample yields some 2 million clones, of which roughly 94% are seen a single time; more than 0.1% belongs to the top ten. Specimen: naive CD4+ T cells sorted from blood. The subset: CD45RA+ positively selected. These receptors were obtained from a man aged 18-30 years in good health.

The table lists this clone with a count of one. The gene calls are TRBV10-1 and TRBJ2-1; possible D gene TRBD1, 5 bases. The CDR3 is made up of 10 amino acids. Between the trimmed V and J ends, which lost 8 bases and 9 bases, there was a span of 8 bases. Germline CDR1 is WNHNN and CDR2 is SYGVQD (reference sequence). CDR3 nucleotides: TGCGCCAGCCGGCAGGGTGAGCAGTTCTTC. As protein: CASRQGEQFF.

The chain is built from TRBV5-1 and TRBJ2-7, with TRBD2 matching 12 bases. From germline, CDR1 is SGHRS and CDR2 YFSETQ. The CDR3 is made up of 17 amino acids. V shed 0 bases, J shed 2 bases, and the junction held 6 bases outside the gene matches. This CDR3 is CASSLDTSGRKTYEQYF. CDR3 coding DNA: TGCGCCAGCAGCTTGGATACTAGCGGGAGGAAAACCTACGAGCAGTACTTC.

The CDR3 loop is CASSGLPLGATNEKLFF. CDR3 nucleotides: TGTGCCAGCAGTGGGCTCCCATTGGGCGCAACTAATGAAAAACTGTTTTTT. The V and J genes are TRBV28 and TRBJ1-4; the D is unclear. This CDR3 contains 17 residues. Trimming stripped 5 bases from V and 0 bases from J, with 16 bases between. Per the germline V gene, CDR1 is MDHEN and CDR2 is SYDVKM.

The gene calls are TRBV19 and TRBJ1-5, with TRBD1 matching 7 bases. With V trimmed by 6 bases and J by 0 bases, 5 bases remained unmatched. The germline gives CDR1 LNHDA, CDR2 SQIVND (reference sequence). The CDR3 runs to 15 residues. The CDR3 loop is CASSLTGNSNQPQHF. In DNA, the CDR3 is TGTGCCAGTAGCCTGACAGGGAATAGCAATCAGCCCCAGCATTTT.

A word on this clone: The sample has other DNA sequences that encode this CDR3 too. In nucleotides, the CDR3 is TGTGCCAGCAGCTTCGGACTGGGAGAGACCCAGTACTTC. Translated: CASSFGLGETQYF. The chain uses TRBV7-3 and TRBJ2-5; weak D call: TRBD2 (5 bases). The CDR3 is made up of 13 amino acids. Germline V gene data show CDR1 as SGHTA and CDR2 as FQGTGA. V lost 3 bases to trimming and J lost 4 bases, with 9 bases between them.

About this clone: The sample contains more than one DNA sequence encoding this CDR3. The genes are TRBV9 and TRBJ2-5; D not resolved. Germline CDR1 reads SGDLS; CDR2 reads YYNGEE. Trimming removed 0 bases from V and 0 bases from J, with 3 bases in between. This CDR3 spans 13 amino acids. The CDR3 sequence: CASSVADQETQYF. Here the CDR3 DNA reads TGTGCCAGCAGCGTAGCAGACCAAGAGACCCAGTACTTC.

This chain links TRBV27 with TRBJ2-2, with D perhaps given as TRBD1 or TRBD2 (9 bases each). Germline loops: CDR1 MNHEY, CDR2 SMNVEV (reference sequence). V was clipped by 6 bases and J by 5 bases, with 19 bases between them. The CDR3 extends over 16 amino acids. The CDR3: CASSSSGTGQTGELFF. DNA of the CDR3: TGTGCCAGCAGCTCTAGCGGGACAGGGCAAACCGGGGAGCTGTTTTTT.

The gene calls are TRBV2 and TRBJ1-3; no firm D call. Germline-derived CDR1 and CDR2 are SNHLY and FYNNEI. The CDR3 runs to 11 residues. Deletions cut 2 bases from V and 7 bases from J, with 3 bases between. This chain's CDR3 is CASSESNTIYF. In DNA, the CDR3 is TGTGCCAGCAGTGAATCGAACACCATATATTTT. Using reference TRBV2 and TRBJ1-3 for the parts outside the CDR3, the full variable domain is EPEVTQTPSHQVTQMGQEVILRCVPISNHLYFYWYRQILGQKVEFLVSFYNNEISEKSEIFDDQFSVERPDGSNFTLKIRSTKLEDSAMYFCASSESNTIYFGEGSWLTVV.

The chain has TRBV4-1 and TRBJ1-6; TRBD1 is a possible D gene (5 bases). V dropped 7 bases and J dropped 3 bases, with 13 bases sitting between them. This CDR3 has 15 residues. The germline V gene encodes CDR1 MGHRA and CDR2 YSYEKL. The CDR3 is CASTRGGDYNSPLHF. CDR3 nucleotide sequence: TGCGCCAGCACCCGGGGGGGGGACTATAATTCACCCCTCCACTTT.

As regards this clone: The sample holds other DNA sequences that translate to the same CDR3. The chain recombines TRBV10-1 with TRBJ1-2, with 7 bases fitting TRBD1. CDR3 size: 13 residues. The V and J ends lost 5 bases and 4 bases, in that order; junction bases with no gene match: 4. Germline V gene sequence: CDR1 WNHNN, CDR2 SYGVQD (reference sequence). As DNA, the CDR3 is TGCGCCAGCAGTCCCGGGACAGCCTATGGCTACACCTTC. This encodes CASSPGTAYGYTF.

This chain connects TRBV4-3 to TRBJ2-1, with 9 bases identical to TRBD2. The CDR3 runs to 15 residues. Germline CDR1 reads LGHNA; CDR2 reads YSLEER. The junction had 6 bases not matched to a gene; V was cut back by 1 base and J by 8 bases. This chain's CDR3 is CASSQGFSGSDEQFF. Written as DNA, the CDR3 is TGCGCCAGCAGCCAAGGGTTTAGCGGGAGCGATGAGCAGTTCTTC.

The J gene is TRBJ1-3, the V gene TRBV11-2; D possibly corresponds to TRBD1 (5 bases). V lost 5 bases to trimming and J lost 0 bases, with 11 bases between them. CDR1 and CDR2 (germline): SGHAT, FQNNGV. The CDR3 is 15 residues long. This CDR3 is CASSRGLFSGNTIYF. CDR3 coding DNA: TGTGCCAGCAGCCGGGGACTTTTCTCTGGAAACACCATATATTTT.

This clone was counted at least ten times. Other DNA variants within this sample encode the same CDR3. This chain's CDR3 is CASSVLGGNTIYF. The CDR3 DNA sequence: TGTGCCAGCAGCGTTTTGGGTGGAAACACCATATATTTT. The genes are TRBV9 and TRBJ1-3; no definite D call. CDR3 size: 13 residues. Trimming removed 2 bases from V and 3 bases from J, with 6 bases in between. Germline V gene sequence: CDR1 SGDLS, CDR2 YYNGEE.

A remark on this clone: Other DNA sequences in the same sample also yield this CDR3. The chain links TRBV6-1 to TRBJ1-6; 12 bases are shared with TRBD1. The germline gives CDR1 MNHNS, CDR2 SASEGT. The ends lost 6 bases at V and 7 bases at J; junction bases unmatched: 4. The CDR3 has 15 amino acids. CDR3 sequence: CASRGTGGSNSPLHF. DNA for the CDR3: TGTGCCAGCAGGGGGACAGGGGGCTCGAATTCACCCCTCCACTTT.

This sequence joins TRBV30 and TRBJ2-7, with 9 nucleotides matching TRBD1. This CDR3 comprises 14 residues. Germline CDR1 reads GTSNPN; CDR2 reads SVGIG (reference sequence). Trimming cost V 3 bases and J 6 bases; bases outside gene matches: 9. CDR3 in DNA: TGTGCCTGGAGACCTGGACAGGGGACAGGCGAGCAGTACTTC. Its translation: CAWRPGQGTGEQYF. The full variable domain, with the rest looked up from reference TRBV30 and TRBJ2-7, is SQTIHQWPATLVQPVGSPLSLECTVEGTSNPNLYWYRQAAGRGLQLLFYSVGIGQISSEVPQNLSASRPQDRQFILSSKKLLLSDSGFYLCAWRPGQGTGEQYFGPGTRLTVT.

The V call is TRBV4-3, the J call TRBJ2-7, with 8 positions matching TRBD2. Germline assignment: CDR1 LGHNA and CDR2 YSLEER. V dropped 0 bases and J dropped 1; count of bases not matched to a gene: 8. The CDR3 length is 17 residues. Written as DNA, the CDR3 is TGCGCCAGCAGCCAAGACCCACTAGCGGTCCCGTCCTACGAGCAGTACTTC. The encoded protein is CASSQDPLAVPSYEQYF.

The chain combines TRBV18 with TRBJ2-2; D is ambiguous. The CDR3 sequence is 17 residues long. Between the trimmed V and J ends, which lost 0 bases and 4 bases, there was a span of 15 bases. The germline gives CDR1 KGHSH, CDR2 LQKENI. CDR3 sequence: CASSPPFSIGPTGELFF. In nucleotides, the CDR3 is TGTGCCAGCTCACCACCGTTTTCTATAGGGCCCACCGGGGAGCTGTTTTTT.

The CDR3 region has the DNA TGTGCCAGCAAGACAGGGATATACACCGGGGAGCTGTTTTTT. Protein product: CASKTGIYTGELFF. The chain employs TRBV2 and TRBJ2-2, with 7 bases fitting TRBD1. The junction had 5 bases not matched to a gene; V was cut back by 7 bases and J by 3 bases. Germline CDR1 reads SNHLY; CDR2 reads FYNNEI. The CDR3 extends over 14 amino acids.

The chain couples TRBV5-1 to TRBJ2-1; D is unresolved. The CDR3 has 16 residues. V gave up 4 bases and J gave up 2 bases, with 16 bases separating them. The V gene's germline CDR1 is SGHRS and CDR2 YFSETQ. The CDR3 is CASSETRALPYNEQFF. DNA of the CDR3: TGCGCCAGCAGCGAGACCCGGGCCCTACCCTACAATGAGCAGTTCTTC.

Remarks on this clone: In the same sample, other DNA sequences code for this CDR3. This chain links TRBV9 with TRBJ1-2; D gene ambiguous. The CDR3 loop spans 11 amino acids. The ends were cut back, 1 base at V and 2 bases at J, with 0 bases in the middle. Germline V gene sequence: CDR1 SGDLS, CDR2 YYNGEE. The CDR3 spells CASSVNYGYTF. In nucleotides, the CDR3 is TGTGCCAGCAGCGTAAACTATGGCTACACCTTC.

This chain connects TRBV10-3 to TRBJ2-3; no definite D call. The CDR3 consists of 17 residues. The V end lost 0 bases, the J end lost 0 bases, and 13 bases lay between the germline ends. CDR1 and CDR2 (germline): ENHRY, SYGVKD. The CDR3 DNA is TGTGCCATCAGTGAGTCTCGGGCAACTACAAGCACAGATACGCAGTATTTT. Translating gives CAISESRATTSTDTQYF.

In the case of this clone: Other DNA sequences in the same sample also yield this CDR3. This rearrangement joins TRBV2 to TRBJ2-5; D is undetermined. Trimming removed 6 bases at V and 2 bases at J, with 4 bases between. CDR1 is SNHLY, CDR2 FYNNEI, per germline. This CDR3 is built from 11 residues. The CDR3 DNA reads as TGTGCCAGCAGCGTACAAGAGACCCAGTACTTC. Amino acid sequence: CASSVQETQYF.

J is TRBJ1-6 and V is TRBV6-5; possible D gene TRBD1, 6 bases. V was shortened by 5 bases and J by 8 bases, with 16 bases between the two germline ends. This CDR3 spans 15 amino acids. Germline CDR1 and CDR2: MNHEY and SVGAGI. CDR3 bases: TGTGCCAGCAGTACTTACAGGGAGTGGGATTCACCCCTCCACTTT. Its protein is CASSTYREWDSPLHF.

This chain connects TRBV10-3 to TRBJ1-4, with D hard to call. V was pared by 10 bases and J by 7 bases, with 16 bases between. The CDR3 consists of 13 residues. Per germline, CDR1 ENHRY and CDR2 SYGVKD. The CDR3 nucleotides are TGTGCCACCAAGGGTGGGCCAAGTGAAAAACTGTTTTTT. Translating it yields CATKGGPSEKLFF.

The chain is built from TRBV7-9 and TRBJ1-2; D is ambiguous. The CDR3 is made up of 16 amino acids. Deletions cut 1 base from V and 0 bases from J, with 12 bases between. Germline CDR1 and CDR2: SEHNR and FQNEAQ (reference sequence). The CDR3 spells CASSLVLSPANYGYTF. Here the CDR3 DNA reads TGTGCCAGCAGCTTAGTCCTATCCCCTGCTAACTATGGCTACACCTTC.